This is a list of T cell receptor beta chains from one sample in a study of CD8 T cells in Susac syndrome. TCRdb re-called the immunoSEQ multiplex PCR reads through MiXCR, storing one row per CDR3 protein. Here the sample spans 200,000 to 250,000 distinct CDR3 sequences, 95% being singletons. What was sequenced was CD4+ T cells from PBMCs. These receptors were obtained from a human donor with multiple sclerosis. The conserved cysteine and the conserved F or W are not part of the CDR3 here.

v_call	j_call	cdr3_aa
TRBV28	TRBJ1-2	ASSLVTHGYT
TRBV27	TRBJ2-5	ASSATSYQETQY
TRBV5-1	TRBJ2-1	ASSWEGDEQF
TRBV3-1	TRBJ2-7	ASRPQGLAGGRYEQY
TRBV29-1	TRBJ1-2	SYDSGLIGSGYT
TRBV4-2	TRBJ1-5	ASSQDEQAARPQH
TRBV4-2	TRBJ2-7	ASSGGGRNYEQY
TRBV7-2	TRBJ2-3	ASSLMGQGVTDTQY
TRBV3-1	TRBJ2-3	ASSQDGTSGDTQY
TRBV2	TRBJ2-1	ASCLPRASYNEQF
TRBV7-9	TRBJ2-5	ASSLSNGNQETQY
TRBV12-3/TRBV12-4	TRBJ2-7	ASRSTTGGVRYEQY
TRBV5-1	TRBJ2-7	ASSLWGQGPNSYEQY
TRBV12-3/TRBV12-4	TRBJ2-7	ASSFGGGLEQY
TRBV29-1	TRBJ2-1	SVAPTVSSYNEQF
TRBV12-3/TRBV12-4	TRBJ2-7	ASTPGGAGAYEQY
TRBV30	TRBJ2-7	AWSVTGVSYEQY
TRBV11-2	TRBJ2-1	ASSSPQGSYNEQF
TRBV12-3/TRBV12-4	TRBJ1-2	ASSLAGGHGYT
TRBV25-1	TRBJ1-6	ASSSPDRGHSPLH
TRBV25-1	TRBJ2-7	ATNRDGPYEQY
TRBV29-1	TRBJ2-5	SVIQGGQETQY
TRBV24-1	TRBJ2-1	ATRKQGATNLSYNEQF
TRBV11-2	TRBJ1-1	ASSLGLGANTEAF
TRBV15	TRBJ1-5	ATSRASNQPQH
TRBV7-9	TRBJ1-1	ASSLDRGDEAF